The 23 T cell receptor beta chains given below trace back to one sample, sequenced in a study of CD8 T cells in ankylosing spondylitis. MiXCR, applied by TCRdb to the 5' RACE reads, yields one record per CDR3 protein. The sample has about 360,000 distinct CDR3 sequences, roughly 20% seen once. Sequencing input: blood, either unsorted or a sorted T cell fraction (not recorded which). The origin of the receptors is a male donor with ankylosing spondylitis or in good health (not recorded which).

The J gene is TRBJ2-6, the V gene TRBV25-1; D is perhaps TRBD1 (6 bases). This CDR3 comprises 18 residues. Germline CDR1 MGHDK, CDR2 SYGVNS. V gave up 2 bases and J gave up 0 bases, with 14 bases separating them. Written as DNA, the CDR3 is TGTGCCAGCAGTGAACGGGGTGGGGGCCCCTCTGGGGCCAACGTCCTGACTTTC. Protein sequence: CASSERGGGPSGANVLTF.

The chain carries TRBV27 and TRBJ2-7; D uncertain. Germline CDR1 MNHEY, CDR2 SMNVEV (reference sequence). The V end was cut by 4 bases, the J end by 3 bases, with 13 bases between. The CDR3 spans 14 residues. The CDR3 coding sequence is TGTGCCAGCAGTTCGTCGCCACCGGGCTACGAGCAGTACTTC. Its protein is CASSSSPPGYEQYF.

The chain joins TRBV12-3 or TRBV12-4 to TRBJ1-1; a possible D gene is TRBD1 (5 bases). The CDR3 is 13 residues long. V lost 8 bases and J 0 bases, leaving 10 bases between the germline ends. CDR3 nucleotides: TGTGCCAGCCAGGGTCAACTGAACACTGAAGCTTTCTTT. It is translated as CASQGQLNTEAFF.

The chain recombines TRBV29-1 with TRBJ2-2, with D perhaps matching TRBD1 or TRBD2 (5 bases each). Germline V lookup: CDR1 SQVTM, CDR2 ANQGSEA. The ends were cut back, 7 bases at V and 3 bases at J, with 12 bases in the middle. The CDR3 length is 13 residues. CDR3 coding DNA: TGCAGCGCCCCGGGACCAGACACCGGGGAGCTGTTTTTT. Amino acid sequence: CSAPGPDTGELFF.

The chain couples TRBV20-1 to TRBJ2-7; D possibly uses TRBD1 or TRBD2 (5 bases each). Germline V gene lookup returns CDR1 DFQATT and CDR2 SNEGSKA (reference sequence). V dropped 1 base and J dropped 3 bases, with 7 bases sitting between them. This CDR3 has 12 residues. The CDR3 region has the DNA TGCAGTGCTAGAGGGGACGACTACGAGCAGTACTTC. This codes for CSARGDDYEQYF.

This clonotype was detected only a few times. This chain joins TRBV3-1 and TRBJ2-7; TRBD2 aligns across 8 bases. The germline CDR1 and CDR2 sequences are LGHDT and YNNKEL (reference sequence). The V and J ends lost 1 base and 0 bases, in that order; junction bases with no gene match: 11. The CDR3 loop spans 18 amino acids. CDR3 sequence: CASSQVNSGVSTSYEQYF. Here the CDR3 DNA reads TGTGCCAGCAGCCAAGTTAATAGCGGGGTATCTACCTCCTACGAGCAGTACTTC.

This clonotype has a count of ten or more. Here the CDR3 reads CSVVGANTGELFF. CDR3 nucleotide sequence: TGCAGCGTTGTCGGGGCGAACACCGGGGAGCTGTTTTTT. This sequence joins TRBV29-1 and TRBJ2-2; tentatively, D is TRBD2 (5 bases). The germline CDR1 and CDR2 sequences are SQVTM and ANQGSEA. Trimming shortened V by 4 bases and J by 0 bases, and 6 bases separated the two germline ends. The CDR3 length is 13 residues.

The chain carries TRBV12-3 or TRBV12-4 and TRBJ2-5; D gene unclear. V was cut by 3 bases and J by 3 bases, with 11 bases left in between. This CDR3 is 14 amino acids long. CDR3 residues: CASSFYGTEETQYF. In DNA form, the CDR3 reads TGTGCCAGCAGTTTTTACGGAACCGAAGAGACCCAGTACTTC.

The CDR3 reads CAISEGLTSGQPQHF. The CDR3 region has the DNA TGTGCCATCAGTGAGGGCCTGACCTCGGGGCAGCCCCAGCATTTT. V gene TRBV10-3 combines with J gene TRBJ1-5, with D uncertain. CDR3 size: 15 residues. Germline CDR1 and CDR2: ENHRY and SYGVKD. V shed 2 bases and J shed 7 bases, with 15 bases lying between them.

A few counts support this clonotype. This chain uses TRBV5-1 with TRBJ2-7; TRBD2 matches at 8 bases. Germline V gene lookup returns CDR1 SGHRS and CDR2 YFSETQ. The CDR3 length is 15 residues. Unmatched junction bases numbered 10, after V lost 5 bases and J lost 3 bases. The CDR3: CASSWFGGGLYEQYF. The CDR3 DNA reads as TGCGCCAGCAGTTGGTTCGGGGGGGGGCTCTACGAGCAGTACTTC.

The chain couples TRBV6-6 to TRBJ2-7, with 14 bases aligning to TRBD2. Trimming took 10 bases from V and 7 from J; bases not matched to a gene: 6. This CDR3 spans 13 amino acids. Looked up from germline, CDR1 is MNHNY and CDR2 is SVGAGI (reference sequence). This CDR3 is CATRTSGGSEQYF. CDR3 DNA sequence: TGTGCCACAAGGACTAGCGGGGGGTCTGAGCAGTACTTC.

V gene TRBV7-9 combines with J gene TRBJ2-1; D might be TRBD1 (6 bases). This CDR3 contains 15 residues. The V and J ends lost 8 bases and 6 bases respectively, with 20 bases between them. Germline CDR1 and CDR2: SEHNR and FQNEAQ (reference sequence). The DNA of the CDR3 is TGTGCCAGCGTACCGGGCAGGGGCCAACCCAATGAGCAGTTCTTC. Translated: CASVPGRGQPNEQFF.

The rearrangement uses TRBV20-1 and TRBJ2-2; tentatively, D is TRBD2 (5 bases). V gave up 1 base and J gave up 0 bases, with 9 bases separating them. Per germline, CDR1 DFQATT and CDR2 SNEGSKA (reference sequence). This CDR3 is built from 15 residues. The CDR3 is CSARAEGTNTGELFF. As DNA, the CDR3 is TGCAGTGCTAGAGCTGAGGGCACGAACACCGGGGAGCTGTTTTTT.

This clonotype showed up just a few times. The rearrangement uses TRBV25-1 and TRBJ1-2; 8 bases agree with TRBD1. J lost 6 bases, V lost 3 bases, and 3 bases had no gene match. CDR1 MGHDK and CDR2 SYGVNS come from the germline V gene. The CDR3 is 13 residues long. CDR3 sequence reads: CASSDYRGNGYTF. CDR3 sequence (DNA): TGTGCCAGCAGTGATTACAGGGGGAATGGCTACACCTTC.

V and J are TRBV7-9 and TRBJ2-7; TRBD1 matches at 9 bases. Trimming at V came to 2 bases and at J to 0 bases, leaving 2 bases not matched to a gene. Germline V gives CDR1 SEHNR, CDR2 FQNEAQ (reference sequence). This CDR3 contains 15 residues. CDR3 residues: CASSLPGQGSYEQYF. The CDR3 bases are TGTGCCAGCAGCTTACCGGGACAGGGCTCCTACGAGCAGTACTTC. Full variable domain (remainder filled in from reference TRBV7-9 and TRBJ2-7): DTGVSQNPRHKITKRGQNVTFRCDPISEHNRLYWYRQTLGQGPEFLTYFQNEAQLEKSRLLSDRFSAERPKGSFSTLEIQRTEQGDSAMYLCASSLPGQGSYEQYFGPGTRLTVT.

The chain employs TRBV5-6 and TRBJ2-7; D perhaps matches TRBD1 (7 bases). V lost 4 bases, J lost 2 bases, and 16 bases lay in between. CDR1 is SGHDT, CDR2 YYEEEE, per germline. The CDR3 is 15 amino acids. This CDR3 reads CASSPRGDTTYEQYF. The CDR3 DNA sequence: TGTGCCAGCAGCCCCAGGGGGGACACCACCTACGAGCAGTACTTC.

The V gene is TRBV18, the J gene TRBJ1-1, with D tentatively TRBD1 (6 bases). This CDR3 has 11 amino acids. Per germline, CDR1 KGHSH and CDR2 LQKENI. The CDR3 region has the DNA TGTATGGATTTAGGGGGGAAGGAAGCTTTCTTT. Protein sequence: CMDLGGKEAFF.

This clonotype was found a few times. V usage is TRBV6-1 and J usage is TRBJ1-1; D not resolved. Germline V CDR1 and CDR2: MNHNS, SASEGT. The CDR3 totals 15 residues. Trimming removed 7 bases from V and 10 bases from J, with 25 bases in between. CDR3: CASTFLGNPLGGAFF. The CDR3 DNA sequence: TGTGCCAGCACCTTCCTGGGGAACCCCCTTGGTGGAGCTTTCTTT.

This clonotype was seen only a few times. The chain couples TRBV7-9 to TRBJ1-1; D is possibly TRBD1 (5 bases). The germline CDR1 and CDR2 sequences are SEHNR and FQNEAQ (reference sequence). The ends were cut back, 0 bases at V and 4 bases at J, with 12 bases in the middle. CDR3 length: 15 residues. The CDR3 DNA sequence: TGTGCCAGCAGCTTAGCGCGGGGGGGAGTCACTGAAGCTTTCTTT. Translating it yields CASSLARGGVTEAFF.

This clonotype came up a few times. This rearrangement joins TRBV29-1 to TRBJ1-2, with D possibly matching TRBD1 (5 bases). The CDR3 extends over 12 amino acids. The V gene's germline CDR1 is SQVTM and CDR2 ANQGSEA. Trimming removed 7 bases at V and 2 bases at J, with 11 bases between. The DNA for the CDR3 is TGCAGCGGACGGGACGGGAACTATGGCTACACCTTC. This encodes CSGRDGNYGYTF.

This chain links TRBV4-1 with TRBJ1-6; D not certain. Per the germline V gene, CDR1 is MGHRA and CDR2 is YSYEKL. V lost 1 base and J lost 7, with 11 bases in between. The CDR3 runs 15 residues. The DNA for the CDR3 is TGCGCCAGCAGCCAAGTTAGGGCTGCCAATTCACCCCTCCACTTT. As protein: CASSQVRAANSPLHF.

The chain joins TRBV12-3 or TRBV12-4 to TRBJ1-2; D remains ambiguous. V was shortened by 4 bases and J by 4 bases, with 13 bases between the two germline ends. The CDR3 is 14 amino acids. DNA for the CDR3: TGTGCCAGCAGTTGGGGTGGCGGGAGCTATGGCTACACCTTC. It codes for CASSWGGGSYGYTF.

The table lists this clonotype with a few counts. The chain couples TRBV6-1 to TRBJ2-7; no clear D. The CDR3 is made up of 14 amino acids. The V end was cut by 5 bases, the J end by 2 bases, with 13 bases between. Germline V CDR1 and CDR2: MNHNS, SASEGT. CDR3 protein: CASSLRTVTYEQYF. In nucleotides, the CDR3 is TGTGCCAGCAGTCTTCGGACGGTAACCTACGAGCAGTACTTC.